This T cell receptor (beta chain) was sequenced during a study of control samples from healthy donors and cancer patients. Germline V gives CDR1 KGHSH, CDR2 LQKENI. The CDR3 runs to 14 residues. Trimming removed 6 bases from V and 7 bases from J, with 19 bases in between. Assay: immunoSEQ multiplex PCR; the TCRdb copy retains only in-frame clones and omits some. The repertoire holds 130,000 to 150,000 clones, with over 90% as singletons. V gene TRBV18 combines with J gene TRBJ2-7; D may match TRBD1 or TRBD2 (6 bases each). This clonotype originated in a man in his sixties with colorectal cancer. The sequenced material came from PBMCs. CDR3 amino acids: CASSRPSGAGEQYF. The CDR3 DNA reads as TGTGCCAGCTCTCGTCCTTCGGGGGCAGGGGAGCAGTACTTC.